These T cell receptor beta chains were read from a single sample in a study of T cell responses to AZD1222 COVID-19 vaccine. Assay: immunoSEQ multiplex PCR; the TCRdb copy retains only in-frame clones and omits some. Among 88,000 or so clones, under 90% were seen once, and the ten largest hold 2% to 2.5%. Sequencing used peripheral blood, obtained on day 0 of AZD1222 vaccination. The receptor set was obtained from an adult in good health. The CDR3 runs from the conserved cysteine through the conserved F or W. The order of the fields is V gene, CDR3 protein.

TRBV20-1 | CSASPSGGPETEAFF
TRBV6-6 | CASSFRIAQNQPQHF
TRBV7-9 | CASSLGQNNSPLHF
TRBV21-1 | CASSKGRRGPYNSPLHF
TRBV2 | CASTSSWADGYTF
TRBV27 | CASSLGDGTEAFF
TRBV29-1 | CSVLQGIGTQYF
TRBV10-1 | CASSPGQASTEAFF
TRBV4-3 | CASSPDLRRSRTGYGYTF
TRBV5-1 | CASSVDLSGNTIYF
TRBV28 | CASDSPSGGHTDTQYF
TRBV18 | CASSSGGNTEAFF
TRBV7-8 | CASSPGQVSTDTQYF
TRBV5-1 | CASSYQGSASYEQYF
TRBV5-1 | CASRTGLAGVGTDTQYF
TRBV7-2 | CASSLVAASESYEQYF
TRBV7-9 | CASSLDPGGNTEAFF
TRBV6-5 | CASSSSRGRAEAFF
TRBV7-9 | CASSLGGDETQYF
TRBV30 | CAWRGGLAGVGELFF
TRBV19 | CASSIVVGYGYTF
TRBV28 | CASSSPGFAGGYNEQFF
TRBV4-3 | CASSHDWEGLRNTIYF
TRBV3-1/TRBV3-2 | CASSQGGSTEAFF
TRBV29-1 | CSAGLVYNEQFF
TRBV29-1 | CSVPRQGTVGEAFF
TRBV20-1 | CSALDRVTLHF
TRBV19 | CASSAPAWQGVINEQYF
TRBV5-1 | CASSLELAGGDTQYF
TRBV7-8 | CASSLGRASTYGYTF
TRBV6-5 | CATGLAGGSYNEQFF
TRBV2 | CASKGGLAGETQYF
TRBV29-1 | CSAGGGNYGYTF
TRBV6-5 | CASTAGTPTGELFF
TRBV5-6 | CASSQRVDEKLFF
TRBV4-2 | CASNRGNEGIAGGELFF
TRBV7-3 | CASSLNTGSTDTQYF
TRBV30 | CAWTGTGVAEAFF